The next 20 T cell receptor beta chains were all read from a single sample in a study of blood T cell repertoires in COVID-19. Measured with immunoSEQ multiplex PCR; TCRdb has only the in-frame clones, and not every one. The data contain some 200,000 clones, about nine tenths of them seen just once; the ten biggest clones take up 0.5% to 0.6%. The sample consisted of peripheral blood. The receptors originated from a man aged 45-60 years with acute or convalescent COVID-19.

This clone has a single count. The J gene is TRBJ1-1, the V gene TRBV5-1; D not resolved. V shed 4 bases and J shed 0 bases, with 10 bases lying between them. Germline V gene lookup returns CDR1 SGHRS and CDR2 YFSETQ. This CDR3 has 14 residues. This CDR3 reads CASSGTSMNTEAFF. The CDR3 coding sequence is TGCGCCAGCAGCGGCACATCCATGAACACTGAAGCTTTCTTT. The full variable domain, its missing parts supplied by reference TRBV5-1 and TRBJ1-1, is KAGVTQTPRYLIKTRGQQVTLSCSPISGHRSVSWYQQTPGQGLQFLFEYFSETQRNKGNFPGRFSGRQFSNSRSEMNVSTLELGDSALYLCASSGTSMNTEAFFGQGTRLTVV.

V is TRBV6-4 and J is TRBJ2-7, with unresolved D. Germline-derived CDR1 and CDR2 are MRHNA and SNTAGT. Trimming removed 6 bases at V and 4 bases at J, with 7 bases between. The CDR3 runs 11 residues. CDR3 bases: TGTGCCAGCAGAAGAGAGTACGAGCAGTACTTC. Amino acid sequence: CASRREYEQYF.

This chain links TRBV15 with TRBJ2-2, with a weak D call TRBD1 (5 bases). The CDR3 has 17 residues. Trimming removed 2 bases from V and 0 bases from J, with 13 bases in between. The germline V gene encodes CDR1 LNHNV and CDR2 YYDKDF (reference sequence). The CDR3 reads CATSRSTVTANTGELFF. The CDR3 nucleotides read TGTGCCACCAGCAGATCGACAGTAACCGCGAACACCGGGGAGCTGTTTTTT.

The chain uses TRBV27 and TRBJ1-4, with 10 nucleotides matching TRBD1. Germline values: CDR1 MNHEY, CDR2 SMNVEV (reference sequence). CDR3 size: 15 residues. V trimming: 3 bases; J trimming: 7 bases; junction bases outside the gene matches: 5. CDR3 coding DNA: TGTGCCAGCAGTTTCTGGGGACAGGGGACTGAAAAACTGTTTTTT. It encodes CASSFWGQGTEKLFF.

CDR3 residues: CASRRPSGGAWFF. In nucleotides, the CDR3 is TGTGCCAGCAGAAGACCCAGCGGGGGGGCTTGGTTCTTC. The chain uses TRBV6-5 and TRBJ2-1, with TRBD2 identical over 10 bases. Germline V gene sequence: CDR1 MNHEY, CDR2 SVGAGI. The junction had 11 bases not matched to a gene; V was cut back by 6 bases and J by 15 bases. CDR3 size: 13 residues.

The chain joins TRBV12-5 to TRBJ2-2, with 13 bases matching TRBD2. The CDR3 covers 17 residues. Germline CDR1 LGHNT, CDR2 FRNRAP. V dropped 3 bases and J dropped 4; count of bases not matched to a gene: 5. CDR3 region: CASGLLAGGPGTGELFF. In DNA form, the CDR3 reads TGTGCTAGTGGTTTACTAGCGGGAGGGCCAGGCACCGGGGAGCTGTTTTTT.

The CDR3 bases are TGTGCCTGGAGTGGTGTAGCGGGAGTCGCAGATACGCAGTATTTT. Amino acid sequence: CAWSGVAGVADTQYF. The V gene is TRBV30, the J gene TRBJ2-3; 9 nucleotides align to TRBD2. The CDR3 runs to 15 residues. CDR1 GTSNPN and CDR2 SVGIG come from the germline V gene (reference sequence). V gave up 1 base and J gave up 4 bases; unmatched junction bases: 6.

Comments on this clone: Mismatch with germline at one junction end may stem from a read error. V and J are TRBV7-7 and TRBJ2-1; 7 bases are a match to TRBD1. The CDR3 extends over 15 amino acids. Germline V gene sequence: CDR1 SSHAT, CDR2 FNYEAQ (reference sequence). The CDR3 sequence is CASSPGRGSFNEQFF. CDR3 nucleotides: TGTGCTAGCAGCCCTGGCAGGGGGTCGTTCAATGAGCAGTTCTTC.

V and J are TRBV27 and TRBJ2-3, with 7 bases identical to TRBD2. Losses at the gene ends were 5 bases for V and 2 bases for J; bases not matched to a gene: 4. Germline V gives CDR1 MNHEY, CDR2 SMNVEV (reference sequence). The CDR3 runs 14 residues. CDR3 region: CASSLTSSTDTQYF. CDR3 DNA: TGTGCCAGCAGTCTGACTAGCTCCACAGATACGCAGTATTTT.

The V and J genes are TRBV7-8 and TRBJ2-1, with TRBD1 matching 11 bases. Trimming cost V 5 bases and J 2 bases; bases outside gene matches: 8. Per the germline V gene, CDR1 is SGHVS and CDR2 is FQNEAQ. The CDR3 contains 17 residues. The CDR3 DNA reads TGTGCCAGCAGCCCCCGAGGGACAGGGGGTACCTACAATGAGCAGTTCTTC. As protein: CASSPRGTGGTYNEQFF.

This clone is a singleton in its sample. The rearrangement uses TRBV6-1 and TRBJ2-2; TRBD1 matches at 9 bases. Germline CDR1 is MNHNS and CDR2 is SASEGT. The CDR3 is 16 amino acids. The trim removed 4 bases at V and 6 bases at J, leaving 9 bases unmatched. The CDR3 nucleotides are TGTGCCAGCAGTGGCACCGGGACAGGGTCGGCCGGGGAGCTGTTTTTT. It encodes CASSGTGTGSAGELFF.

The CDR3 here is CASRLGGSYLYQETQYF. CDR3 sequence (DNA): TGTGCAAGTCGCTTAGGCGGATCCTACCTTTACCAAGAGACCCAGTACTTC. This chain uses TRBV12-2 with TRBJ2-5; TRBD2 was called by the table and not checked on the DNA. TRBV12-2 is deemed a pseudogene. The CDR3 spans 17 residues.

CDR3 sequence reads: CASSLRDRGPGTEAFF. CDR3 nucleotide sequence: TGTGCCAGCAGTCTAAGGGACAGGGGGCCGGGCACTGAAGCTTTCTTT. This chain joins TRBV28 and TRBJ1-1; 12 positions agree with TRBD1. V was clipped by 5 bases and J by 4 bases; unmatched bases: 8. The germline V gene has CDR1 MDHEN and CDR2 SYDVKM. This CDR3 comprises 16 residues.

The chain couples TRBV19 to TRBJ2-1; 7 bases match TRBD2. With 3 bases clipped from V and 5 bases from J, the junction kept 10 bases outside the gene matches. Looked up from germline, CDR1 is LNHDA and CDR2 is SQIVND (reference sequence). The CDR3 totals 16 residues. The CDR3 DNA is TGTGCCAGTAGTATCTTGGCGGGAGAGTTCCACAATGAGCAGTTCTTC. This gives the protein CASSILAGEFHNEQFF.

V usage is TRBV28 and J usage is TRBJ1-1; 8 nucleotides align to TRBD1. J was trimmed by 4 bases and V by 6 bases; bases with no gene match: 4. The CDR3 extends over 13 amino acids. The germline gives CDR1 MDHEN, CDR2 SYDVKM. The CDR3 is CASSRTGGTEAFF. CDR3 nucleotides: TGTGCCAGCAGCCGAACAGGGGGCACTGAAGCTTTCTTT.

The V and J genes are TRBV28 and TRBJ1-5; 8 positions match TRBD1. The CDR3 sequence is 14 residues long. Per germline, CDR1 MDHEN and CDR2 SYDVKM. Losses at the gene ends were 7 bases for V and 7 bases for J; bases not matched to a gene: 9. The CDR3 DNA follows: TGTGCCAGCAAAACGGACAGGGATGTCCAGCCCCAGCATTTT. Amino acids: CASKTDRDVQPQHF.

The V gene is TRBV6-5, the J gene TRBJ1-5, with D unresolved. The CDR3 sequence is 14 residues long. Trimming removed 7 bases from V and 0 bases from J, with 10 bases in between. The germline gives CDR1 MNHEY, CDR2 SVGAGI. The CDR3 DNA reads as TGTGCCAGCACTAACAGTTATAGCAATCAGCCCCAGCATTTT. Translated, it gives CASTNSYSNQPQHF.

The J gene is TRBJ1-2, the V gene TRBV5-1; D unclear. V gave up 0 bases and J gave up 4 bases, with 13 bases separating them. The germline gives CDR1 SGHRS, CDR2 YFSETQ. The CDR3 is made up of 15 amino acids. This CDR3 reads CASSLGVTVSYGYTF. The CDR3 region has the DNA TGCGCCAGCAGCTTGGGGGTCACAGTCTCCTATGGCTACACCTTC.

The CDR3 coding sequence is TGTGCCAGCGGGGCGACTAGCGGGAGTAGCCACAATGAGCAGTTCTTC. The encoded protein is CASGATSGSSHNEQFF. This chain links TRBV7-9 with TRBJ2-1, with 12 bases aligning to TRBD2. The V gene end was trimmed by 8 bases and the J gene end by 5 bases; junction bases not matched to a gene: 10. CDR1 and CDR2 (germline): SEHNR, FQNEAQ (reference sequence). The CDR3 is 16 amino acids.

This clone occurred once. J is TRBJ2-5 and V is TRBV3-1 (or the pseudogene TRBV3-2), with D possibly being TRBD1 (6 bases). The CDR3 has 15 amino acids. CDR1 is LGHDT, CDR2 YNNKEL, per germline (reference sequence). Trimming stripped 2 bases from V and 4 bases from J, with 14 bases between. Here the CDR3 DNA reads TGTGCCAGCAGCCAACGCACAGGGATTGGAGAGACCCAGTACTTC. Its protein product is CASSQRTGIGETQYF.